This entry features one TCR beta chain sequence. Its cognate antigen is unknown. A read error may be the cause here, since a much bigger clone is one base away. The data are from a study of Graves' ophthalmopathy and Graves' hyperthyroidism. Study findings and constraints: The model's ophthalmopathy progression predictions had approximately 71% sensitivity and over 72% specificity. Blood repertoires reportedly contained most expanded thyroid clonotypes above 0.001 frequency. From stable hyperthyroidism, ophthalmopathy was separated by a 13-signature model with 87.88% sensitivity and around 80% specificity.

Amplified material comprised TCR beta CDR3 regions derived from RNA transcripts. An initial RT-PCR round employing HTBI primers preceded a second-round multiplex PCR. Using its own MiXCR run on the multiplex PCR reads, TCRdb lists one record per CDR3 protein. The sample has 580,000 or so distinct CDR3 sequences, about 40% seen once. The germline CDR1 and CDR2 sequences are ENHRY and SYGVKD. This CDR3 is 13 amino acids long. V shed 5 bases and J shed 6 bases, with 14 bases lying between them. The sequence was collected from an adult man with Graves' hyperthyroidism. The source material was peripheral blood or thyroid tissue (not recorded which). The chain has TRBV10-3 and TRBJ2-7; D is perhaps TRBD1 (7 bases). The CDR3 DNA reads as TGTGCCATCAGTAGGGGGACAGCGGGCGAGCAGTACTTC. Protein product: CAISRGTAGEQYF.